This T cell receptor beta chain was recovered during a study of T cell clones after liver transplantation. The assay was immunoSEQ multiplex PCR, and TCRdb's table has in-frame clones only and misses some. The repertoire has fewer than 110,000 clones, around 80% of them found once; the top ten carry approximately 3%. Germline V CDR1 and CDR2: LGHNT, FRNRAP. The CDR3 spans 18 residues. V lost 0 bases and J lost 8, with 23 bases in between. The sequencing here drew on CD4+ T cells from blood, taken roughly 50 months after liver transplant. The TCR was taken from a human patient who received a liver transplant. Some T cells may be supplied by the graft donor. This chain links TRBV12-5 with TRBJ2-1, with D maybe TRBD2 (5 bases). The CDR3 sequence: CASGLVPVSVQMGDEQFF. The CDR3 region has the DNA TGTGCTAGTGGTTTGGTACCTGTTAGCGTTCAGATGGGCGATGAGCAGTTCTTC.